This T cell receptor beta chain emerged from a study of blood T cell repertoires in COVID-19. Across the whole study: Samples of COVID-19 (acute and convalescent) were obtained from the United States, Italy and Spain. From T cells, B-cell-depleted T cells, or PBMCs came the material, which was cDNA or gDNA.

Under the authors' procedure: It was from reference gene primer amplification that nucleated cell counts were estimated. Repertoires were generated with immunoSEQ multiplex PCR, while TCRdb's copy carries only in-frame clones and drops some. For V, J and clone size, that table is used; D and trimming come from the DNA. The repertoire holds approximately 160,000 clones, with around 85% as singletons. This clone was seen a few times. The CDR3 is made up of 14 amino acids. CDR1 and CDR2 (germline): MNHEY, SMNVEV (reference sequence). V shed 4 bases and J shed 1 base, with 11 bases lying between them. The receptor's source is a woman aged 70-85 years with acute or convalescent COVID-19. J is TRBJ2-7 and V is TRBV27, with a weak D call TRBD1 (6 bases). The source material was peripheral blood. The CDR3 nucleotides are TGTGCCAGCAGTTCCATTGGGACATCCTACGAGCAGTACTTC. Translated, it gives CASSSIGTSYEQYF.